A few counts support the clone carrying this TCR beta chain. This sample is part of a study of cytomegalovirus exposure and HLA in healthy donors. The primer mix had 60 Vbeta and 13 Jbeta primers. The protocol was immunoSEQ multiplex PCR, while the TCRdb copy is restricted to in-frame clones and leaves out a portion. The sample lists roughly 150,000 clones, around 75% occurring once. J gave up 5 bases and V 1 base, and 3 bases lay outside the gene matches. The V gene's germline CDR1 is SNHLY and CDR2 FYNNEI. There are 14 residues in the CDR3. The sequence was obtained from a man aged 18 to 29 in good health and CMV-seronegative. The rearrangement uses TRBV2 and TRBJ1-2, with TRBD1 matching 8 bases. Sequenced material: PBMCs. CDR3 sequence: CASSEDQGAYGYTF. CDR3 nucleotides: TGTGCCAGCAGTGAAGACCAGGGGGCGTATGGCTACACCTTC. Full variable domain (outside the CDR3, taken from reference TRBV2 and TRBJ1-2): EPEVTQTPSHQVTQMGQEVILRCVPISNHLYFYWYRQILGQKVEFLVSFYNNEISEKSEIFDDQFSVERPDGSNFTLKIRSTKLEDSAMYFCASSEDQGAYGYTFGSGTRLTVV.